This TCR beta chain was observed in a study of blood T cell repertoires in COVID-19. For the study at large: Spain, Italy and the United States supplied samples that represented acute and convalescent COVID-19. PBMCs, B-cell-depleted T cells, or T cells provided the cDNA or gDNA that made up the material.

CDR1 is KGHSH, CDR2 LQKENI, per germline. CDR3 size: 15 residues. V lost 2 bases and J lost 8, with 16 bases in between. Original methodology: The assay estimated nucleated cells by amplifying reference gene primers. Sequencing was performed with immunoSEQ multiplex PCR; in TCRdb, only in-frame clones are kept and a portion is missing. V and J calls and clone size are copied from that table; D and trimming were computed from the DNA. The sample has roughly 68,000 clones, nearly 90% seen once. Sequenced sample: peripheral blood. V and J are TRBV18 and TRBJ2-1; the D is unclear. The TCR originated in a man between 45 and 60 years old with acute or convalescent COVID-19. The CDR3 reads CASSPRTGSWDEQFF. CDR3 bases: TGTGCCAGCTCACCAAGAACCGGGTCATGGGATGAGCAGTTCTTC.